The entry below describes one T cell receptor (beta chain). Its specificity is unknown. This specimen comes from a study of Ad26.COV2.S vaccination and SARS-CoV-2 variants. Study results and limitations: CD8+ and CD4+ T cells specific for spike reportedly responded with substantial breadth after vaccination. The study found higher spike-specific TCR breadth in vaccine than placebo recipients. Researchers cautioned that TCR breadth and depth analyses may have underestimated total T cell responses.

The CDR3 loop spans 11 amino acids. Trimming removed 4 bases from V and 5 bases from J, with 6 bases in between. Germline V lookup: CDR1 SGHRS, CDR2 YFSETQ. Repertoires were generated with immunoSEQ multiplex PCR, while TCRdb's copy carries only in-frame clones and drops some. The sample consists of 40,000 to 55,000 clones, roughly 83% of them appearing once. The chain combines TRBV5-1 with TRBJ2-5; unclear D gene. The input for sequencing was peripheral blood, taken after recovery from COVID-19. This TCR came from a human donor who had recovered from COVID-19. CDR3 residues: CASSPEETQYF. The CDR3 nucleotides are TGCGCCAGCAGCCCCGAGGAGACCCAGTACTTC.